These T cell receptor beta chains were read from a single sample in a study of T cell repertoires in cytomegalovirus infection. Via MiXCR, TCRdb re-called the reads, giving one row per CDR3 protein. The table has around 170,000 distinct CDR3 sequences, under 15% seen once. Input material: PBMCs. These TCRs come from a human donor in good health (CMV status not recorded). Some clones in this sample may be carry-over from other donors' samples. The CDR3 runs from the conserved cysteine through the conserved F or W. Fields, in order: D gene, J gene, V gene, CDR3 protein. D genes are given only for firm matches.

>NA|TRBJ2-5|TRBV10-3
CAIRNRGGQETQYF
>NA|TRBJ1-6|TRBV7-9
CASSPPGGTTNSPLHF
>NA|TRBJ1-1|TRBV7-9
CASSVGGTGSSTEAFF
>NA|TRBJ2-3|TRBV5-6
CASSHRPADTQYF
>TRBD2|TRBJ2-2|TRBV4-3
CASSYRTSGTGELFF
>TRBD1|TRBJ2-3|TRBV6-4
CASSGTGVGDTQYF
>TRBD1|TRBJ1-1|TRBV6-5
CASRHRGQYTEAFF
>TRBD2|TRBJ2-3|TRBV12-3/TRBV12-4
CATEDRAGGSDTQYF
>TRBD1|TRBJ1-6|TRBV7-2
CASRRQGHNSPLHF
>TRBD2|TRBJ2-1|TRBV15
CATSRDGRDHNEQFF
>TRBD2|TRBJ2-1|TRBV7-3
CASSSGGNEQFF
>NA|TRBJ2-1|TRBV7-8
CASSTRDSRYNEQFF
>TRBD1|TRBJ2-7|TRBV10-3
CAISESGRQGAEQYF
>TRBD2|TRBJ2-7|TRBV29-1
CSVRLADSSYEQYF
>NA|TRBJ2-7|TRBV6-2/TRBV6-3
CASSYSNHYEQYF
>NA|TRBJ1-1|TRBV7-8
CASSSRGLNTEAFF
>NA|TRBJ1-3|TRBV15
CATSGPGVLSGNTIYF
>NA|TRBJ1-2|TRBV10-3
CAITSGDGYTF
>TRBD1|TRBJ2-7|TRBV28
CASSLRGLTYEQYF
>NA|TRBJ2-3|TRBV29-1
CSVRSDTRWDTQYF
>NA|TRBJ1-2|TRBV5-5
CASSSPGQSSVVYGYTF
>NA|TRBJ1-5|TRBV25-1
CASSETTGSNQPQHF
>NA|TRBJ2-6|TRBV4-2
CASSPGGGSSSGANVLTF
>NA|TRBJ2-7|TRBV5-5
CASSRQDSYEQYF
>TRBD2|TRBJ2-1|TRBV28
CASSLVAGYNEQFF
>TRBD1|TRBJ1-1|TRBV19
CASSGSRQGGTEAFF
>NA|TRBJ1-2|TRBV10-3
CAISSGGNYGYTF
>TRBD2|TRBJ2-1|TRBV4-3
CASSRPISGEQFF
>TRBD2|TRBJ2-3|TRBV20-1
CSRRASGTDTQYF
>TRBD1|TRBJ1-2|TRBV6-1
CASTGQTLLYGYTF
>TRBD2|TRBJ2-3|TRBV6-2/TRBV6-3
CASSSGLAGSWADTQYF
>NA|TRBJ2-3|TRBV7-2
CASSPGVADTQYF
>NA|TRBJ2-5|TRBV7-3
CASSHNSETQYF
>TRBD1|TRBJ1-1|TRBV19
CASSRGTGVINTEAFF
>NA|TRBJ1-5|TRBV9
CASSRDDKEPQHF
>TRBD1|TRBJ2-3|TRBV7-9
CASSPPRTGTSTDTQYF
>TRBD1|TRBJ1-1|TRBV7-9
CASSYGDSEAFF
>NA|TRBJ1-2|TRBV19
CASIPGADFNYGYTF
>NA|TRBJ2-7|TRBV6-2/TRBV6-3
CASRWGLLYEQYF
>NA|TRBJ2-1|TRBV6-1
CASSYGVGGRSYNEQFF
>NA|TRBJ2-5|TRBV20-1
CSARDWALETQYF
>NA|TRBJ1-6|TRBV25-1
CASSEVSTNSPLHF
>NA|TRBJ2-5|TRBV7-2
CASSLGIGKTQYF
>TRBD2|TRBJ2-7|TRBV7-2
CASSLDLSLLAVTYEQYF